This entry lists 14 T cell receptor beta chains sequenced from one sample in a study of blood T cell repertoires in COVID-19. Data came from immunoSEQ multiplex PCR; TCRdb stores just in-frame clones and leaves some out. Of tens of thousands of clones listed, around 85% are singletons. The material sequenced was peripheral blood. These receptors were obtained from a human donor in a cohort sampled during active COVID-19.

This chain joins TRBV18 and TRBJ1-1; D possibly corresponds to TRBD1 (5 bases). Germline lookup yields CDR1 KGHSH and CDR2 LQKENI. The V end lost 10 bases, the J end lost 1 base, and 10 bases lay between the germline ends. This CDR3 region has 12 residues. The CDR3: CATKRGNTEAFF. CDR3 bases: TGTGCCACAAAAAGGGGGAACACTGAAGCTTTCTTT.

The chain carries TRBV5-1 and TRBJ2-3; the D gene is possibly TRBD2 (5 bases). Germline-derived CDR1 and CDR2 are SGHRS and YFSETQ. The CDR3 has 15 residues. The ends were cut back, 0 bases at V and 1 base at J, with 9 bases in the middle. Written as DNA, the CDR3 is TGCGCCAGCAGCTTGGTGGGCGGGCGCACAGATACGCAGTATTTT. Its protein is CASSLVGGRTDTQYF.

The rearrangement joins TRBV27 to TRBJ1-1, with D possibly being TRBD1 (6 bases). There are 13 residues in the CDR3. Germline V gene lookup returns CDR1 MNHEY and CDR2 SMNVEV (reference sequence). Trimming removed 3 bases from V and 7 bases from J, with 12 bases in between. For the CDR3, the DNA is TGTGCCAGCAGTTTTTTAAGGGGGTTTGAAGCTTTCTTT. Amino acids: CASSFLRGFEAFF.

This clone was counted only a few times. The chain joins TRBV19 to TRBJ2-7, with D perhaps matching TRBD1 (5 bases). The length of the CDR3 is 13 residues. The germline CDR1 and CDR2 sequences are LNHDA and SQIVND (reference sequence). The V end was cut by 6 bases, the J end by 0 bases, with 9 bases between. CDR3 loop: CASSRVPSYEQYF. For the CDR3, the DNA is TGTGCCAGTAGCAGGGTACCCTCCTACGAGCAGTACTTC. The whole variable domain, remainder taken from reference TRBV19 and TRBJ2-7, is DGGITQSPKYLFRKEGQNVTLSCEQNLNHDAMYWYRQDPGQGLRLIYYSQIVNDFQKGDIAEGYSVSREKKESFPLTVTSAQKNPTAFYLCASSRVPSYEQYFGPGTRLTVT.

This chain uses TRBV5-5 with TRBJ2-7; TRBD1 is a possible D gene (6 bases). The germline gives CDR1 SGHKS, CDR2 YYEKEE (reference sequence). Trimming took off 4 bases at V and 2 bases at J, with 13 bases between the two ends. The CDR3 extends over 14 amino acids. The CDR3 loop is CASSRDQGTYEQYF. The CDR3 nucleotides are TGTGCCAGCAGCCGGGACCAGGGGACCTACGAGCAGTACTTC.

This clone was counted once. The rearrangement joins TRBV15 to TRBJ1-2; D gene unclear. CDR3 length: 16 amino acids. Germline V gives CDR1 LNHNV, CDR2 YYDKDF (reference sequence). The germline V and J ends were trimmed by 1 base and 6 bases, with 18 bases remaining between them. The CDR3 nucleotides read TGTGCCACCAGCAGAGGAGGATCCCGGGTCGGGAATGGCTACACCTTC. Encoded protein: CATSRGGSRVGNGYTF. Full variable domain (missing parts from reference TRBV15 and TRBJ1-2): DAMVIQNPRYQVTQFGKPVTLSCSQTLNHNVMYWYQQKSSQAPKLLFHYYDKDFNNEADTPDNFQSRRPNTSFCFLDIRSPGLGDTAMYLCATSRGGSRVGNGYTFGSGTRLTVV.

V gene TRBV5-1 combines with J gene TRBJ1-1; the D is unclear. Germline-derived CDR1 and CDR2 are SGHRS and YFSETQ. The CDR3 runs to 14 residues. Trimming shortened V by 0 bases and J by 1 base, and 7 bases separated the two germline ends. CDR3 nucleotides: TGCGCCAGCAGCTTGGTATCAGGGAACACTGAAGCTTTCTTT. Amino acids: CASSLVSGNTEAFF.

V usage is TRBV7-8 and J usage is TRBJ2-2; 11 bases line up with TRBD2. There are 15 residues in the CDR3. The V gene end was trimmed by 7 bases and the J gene end by 3 bases; junction bases not matched to a gene: 4. The germline V gene encodes CDR1 SGHVS and CDR2 FQNEAQ. CDR3 sequence reads: CASKGLAEYTGELFF. The CDR3 bases are TGTGCCAGCAAGGGACTAGCGGAGTACACCGGGGAGCTGTTTTTT. Variable domain in full (rest from reference TRBV7-8 and TRBJ2-2): GAGVSQSPRYKVAKRGQDVALRCDPISGHVSLFWYQQALGQGPEFLTYFQNEAQLDKSGLPSDRFFAERPEGSVSTLKIQRTQQEDSAVYLCASKGLAEYTGELFFGEGSRLTVL.

The chain links TRBV6-5 to TRBJ2-1; D is perhaps TRBD2 (5 bases). This CDR3 is built from 15 residues. The V end was cut by 5 bases, the J end by 8 bases, with 19 bases between. Germline lookup yields CDR1 MNHEY and CDR2 SVGAGI. CDR3 in DNA: TGTGCCAGCAGTCCGTATAGCGCCGAGAAGGATGAGCAGTTCTTC. This translates into CASSPYSAEKDEQFF.

The rearrangement uses TRBV18 and TRBJ1-3; possible D gene TRBD1, 5 bases. V shed 3 bases and J shed 7 bases, with 10 bases lying between them. Germline loops: CDR1 KGHSH, CDR2 LQKENI. The CDR3 contains 13 residues. Written as DNA, the CDR3 is TGTGCCAGCTCACCCCAGGGTGGGAACACCATATATTTT. Amino acids: CASSPQGGNTIYF. The complete variable domain, with remaining parts taken from reference TRBV18 and TRBJ1-3, reads NAGVMQNPRHLVRRRGQEARLRCSPMKGHSHVYWYRQLPEEGLKFMVYLQKENIIDESGMPKERFSAEFPKEGPSILRIQQVVRGDSAAYFCASSPQGGNTIYFGEGSWLTVV.

The V and J genes are TRBV19 and TRBJ1-4; 10 bases match TRBD1. The CDR3 is 15 amino acids. Germline V gene lookup returns CDR1 LNHDA and CDR2 SQIVND (reference sequence). Trimming took 4 bases from V and 7 from J; bases not matched to a gene: 6. The CDR3 reads CASSNTGTGVEKLFF. CDR3 DNA sequence: TGTGCCAGTAGTAACACCGGGACAGGGGTTGAAAAACTGTTTTTT.

The V gene is TRBV28, the J gene TRBJ1-5, with D perhaps matching TRBD1 (5 bases). CDR1 is MDHEN and CDR2 is SYDVKM in the germline V gene. This CDR3 is built from 13 residues. V dropped 6 bases and J dropped 7 bases, with 13 bases sitting between them. The CDR3: CASRPDRMQPQHF. In DNA, the CDR3 is TGTGCCAGCAGGCCCGACAGAATGCAGCCCCAGCATTTT.

The chain combines TRBV19 with TRBJ1-4; maybe TRBD1 (6 bases). V was clipped by 3 bases and J by 6 bases, with 14 bases between them. This CDR3 region has 15 residues. Germline loops: CDR1 LNHDA, CDR2 SQIVND (reference sequence). The CDR3 sequence: CASSIPGRGDEKLFF. In nucleotides, the CDR3 is TGTGCCAGTAGTATCCCTGGCAGGGGTGATGAAAAACTGTTTTTT.

The rearrangement uses TRBV6-5 and TRBJ2-7; TRBD1 matches 7 bases. After removal of 6 bases from V and 4 bases from J, the junction contained 12 bases not matched to a gene. Germline CDR1 MNHEY, CDR2 SVGAGI. The CDR3 loop spans 15 amino acids. CDR3 amino acids: CASSTHRDSQYEQYF. The DNA for the CDR3 is TGTGCCAGCAGCACGCACCGGGACAGCCAATACGAGCAGTACTTC.